These 23 T cell receptor beta chains originate from one sample sequenced in a study of blood T cell repertoires in COVID-19. Profiled with immunoSEQ multiplex PCR; TCRdb holds only in-frame clones, not every one. The profile shows about 180,000 clones, around 84% of them singletons. Sequencing input: peripheral blood. Receptors were obtained from a man aged 45-60 years with active or convalescent COVID-19.

The chain joins TRBV24-1 to TRBJ2-1, with 10 bases that match TRBD2. Per the germline V gene, CDR1 is KGHDR and CDR2 is SFDVKD. V lost 2 bases to trimming and J lost 5 bases; unmatched junction nucleotides: 5. This CDR3 has 16 amino acids. CDR3 residues: CATSDSAGGPDNEQFF. CDR3 DNA: TGTGCCACCAGTGATTCAGCGGGGGGGCCTGACAATGAGCAGTTCTTC.

CDR3 sequence (DNA): TGTGCCAGCAGTGACAGGGTGGGACAAGAGACCCAGTACTTC. Translation: CASSDRVGQETQYF. The chain uses TRBV2 and TRBJ2-5; maybe TRBD1 (5 bases). The V end was cut by 3 bases, the J end by 2 bases, with 10 bases between. Germline CDR1 is SNHLY and CDR2 is FYNNEI. This CDR3 comprises 14 residues.

This clone was recorded once. The chain links TRBV6-5 to TRBJ1-1; D ambiguous. This CDR3 has 10 residues. V shed 6 bases and J shed 8 bases, with 7 bases lying between them. Germline CDR1 MNHEY, CDR2 SVGAGI. CDR3 amino acids: CASRGQEAFF. DNA for the CDR3: TGTGCCAGCAGGGGCCAGGAAGCTTTCTTT.

The chain employs TRBV9 and TRBJ1-1; D gene ambiguous. The CDR3 runs to 15 residues. Trimming took off 0 bases at V and 7 bases at J, with 16 bases between the two ends. Germline loops: CDR1 SGDLS, CDR2 YYNGEE. CDR3 sequence: CASSVEAGRDDEAFF. The CDR3 DNA sequence: TGTGCCAGCAGCGTAGAGGCCGGTCGGGATGATGAAGCTTTCTTT.

The genes are TRBV2 and TRBJ1-2, with 7 bases lining up with TRBD1. The CDR3 has 13 residues. The trim removed 3 bases at V and 3 bases at J, leaving 1 base unmatched. CDR1 SNHLY and CDR2 FYNNEI come from the germline V gene. The chain's CDR3 is CASSDRGYYGYTF. The CDR3 nucleotides read TGTGCCAGCAGTGACAGGGGGTACTATGGCTACACCTTC.

The chain employs TRBV18 and TRBJ1-4, with D hard to call. Germline CDR1 and CDR2: KGHSH and LQKENI. The CDR3 has 14 residues. The V gene lost 0 bases and the J gene lost 5 bases, with 7 bases spanning the gap. The DNA of the CDR3 is TGTGCCAGCTCACCACCGTCGCAGAATGAAAAACTGTTTTTT. Translation gives CASSPPSQNEKLFF.

The chain couples TRBV6-6 to TRBJ2-1; the D is unclear. Germline V gives CDR1 MNHNY, CDR2 SVGAGI (reference sequence). Trimming removed 5 bases at V and 9 bases at J, with 14 bases between. There are 13 residues in the CDR3. The CDR3 sequence: CASSPTATAEQFF. The CDR3 nucleotides read TGTGCCAGCAGTCCGACGGCCACAGCTGAGCAGTTCTTC.

CDR3 amino acids: CASAEQGNYGYTF. As DNA, the CDR3 is TGTGCCAGCGCGGAGCAGGGTAACTATGGCTACACCTTC. The chain combines TRBV2 with TRBJ1-2; possible D gene TRBD1, 5 bases. The CDR3 has 13 amino acids. Germline V CDR1 and CDR2: SNHLY, FYNNEI. Trimming stripped 8 bases from V and 1 base from J, with 11 bases between.

The J gene is TRBJ1-6, the V gene TRBV4-1; D might be TRBD1 (6 bases). Germline CDR1 and CDR2: MGHRA and YSYEKL. V was clipped by 3 bases and J by 0 bases, with 12 bases between them. There are 17 residues in the CDR3. The CDR3 sequence is CASSQGHISSYNSPLHF. CDR3 DNA sequence: TGCGCCAGCAGCCAGGGACACATCAGCTCCTATAATTCACCCCTCCACTTT.

This clone was detected only a few times. This chain links TRBV5-1 with TRBJ2-7; TRBD2 matches 11 bases. V lost 1 base to trimming and J lost 6 bases; unmatched junction nucleotides: 6. CDR1 is SGHRS and CDR2 is YFSETQ in the germline V gene. This CDR3 region has 15 residues. This CDR3 is CASSLKGTSGSEQYF. DNA of the CDR3: TGCGCCAGCAGCTTGAAGGGGACTAGCGGCTCCGAGCAGTACTTC.

The chain employs TRBV11-2 and TRBJ2-3; D not certain. The CDR3 spans 14 residues. Germline CDR1 and CDR2: SGHAT and FQNNGV. Trimming cost V 0 bases and J 1 base, with 5 bases left between them. CDR3 protein: CASSLDRGTDTQYF. The CDR3 nucleotides are TGTGCCAGCAGCTTAGATCGCGGCACAGATACGCAGTATTTT.

The CDR3: CASSVRDRGGIYGYTF. For the CDR3, the DNA is TGTGCCAGCAGCGTCCGGGACAGGGGCGGGATTTATGGCTACACCTTC. The rearrangement joins TRBV5-5 to TRBJ1-2; 10 bases map to TRBD1. This CDR3 is 16 amino acids long. CDR1 SGHKS and CDR2 YYEKEE come from the germline V gene (reference sequence). Trimming took 4 bases from V and 5 from J; bases not matched to a gene: 11.

This sequence joins TRBV10-3 and TRBJ1-6; 8 bases line up with TRBD1. Unmatched junction bases numbered 2, after V lost 5 bases and J lost 5 bases. This CDR3 comprises 14 residues. Germline CDR1 reads ENHRY; CDR2 reads SYGVKD. The CDR3 reads CAISPTGDNSPLHF. CDR3 DNA: TGTGCCATCAGTCCGACAGGGGATAATTCACCCCTCCACTTT.

Worth noting for this clone: The same CDR3 is also encoded by other DNA sequences in this sample. The genes are TRBV9 and TRBJ2-3; a possible D gene is TRBD2 (5 bases). The CDR3 is 14 residues long. V was cut by 0 bases and J by 6 bases, with 11 bases left in between. Germline lookup yields CDR1 SGDLS and CDR2 YYNGEE. The CDR3 sequence: CASSVVASGDTQYF. The CDR3, as DNA: TGTGCCAGCAGCGTAGTGGCCTCGGGGGATACGCAGTATTTT.

This clone came up once. V gene TRBV7-9 combines with J gene TRBJ2-3; the match to TRBD2 covers 9 bases. Germline lookup yields CDR1 SEHNR and CDR2 FQNEAQ (reference sequence). The CDR3 totals 14 residues. Unmatched junction bases numbered 4, after V lost 3 bases and J lost 6 bases. In DNA, the CDR3 is TGTGCCAGCAGCTTTGGCGGGAGGGTGGATACGCAGTATTTT. Encoded protein: CASSFGGRVDTQYF.

The chain employs TRBV11-2 and TRBJ2-5; a possible D gene is TRBD2 (5 bases). Germline-derived CDR1 and CDR2 are SGHAT and FQNNGV. Trimming pared 5 bases from V and 9 bases from J, leaving 16 bases between. There are 13 residues in the CDR3. CDR3 residues: CASSLDYKSPQYF. CDR3 nucleotide sequence: TGTGCCAGCAGCCTCGACTACAAGAGTCCCCAGTACTTC. Supplemented by reference TRBV11-2 and TRBJ2-5, the full variable domain reads EAGVAQSPRYKIIEKRQSVAFWCNPISGHATLYWYQQILGQGPKLLIQFQNNGVVDDSQLPKDRFSAERLKGVDSTLKIQPAKLEDSAVYLCASSLDYKSPQYFGPGTRLLVL.

V and J are TRBV13 and TRBJ2-2, with TRBD2 matching over 10 bases. After removal of 7 bases from V and 4 bases from J, the junction contained 3 bases not matched to a gene. The CDR3 is 14 amino acids. The germline gives CDR1 PRHDT, CDR2 FYEKMQ (reference sequence). In DNA form, the CDR3 reads TGTGCCAGCACCAGCGGGGGGGGCACCGGGGAGCTGTTTTTT. Protein product: CASTSGGGTGELFF.

V usage is TRBV29-1 and J usage is TRBJ1-1, with 8 bases identical to TRBD1. Germline assignment: CDR1 SQVTM and CDR2 ANQGSEA. The CDR3 is 12 residues long. V shed 5 bases and J 10 bases; nucleotides not matched to a gene: 9. CDR3 nucleotides: TGCAGCGTTTTTCGACAGGGGCAAGCAGCTTTCTTT. Protein sequence: CSVFRQGQAAFF.

The chain links TRBV19 to TRBJ2-3; tentatively, D is TRBD2 (6 bases). V was clipped by 8 bases and J by 0 bases, with 18 bases between them. The CDR3 has 16 residues. CDR1 LNHDA and CDR2 SQIVND come from the germline V gene (reference sequence). The chain's CDR3 is CASSYGSGGSTDTQYF. As DNA, the CDR3 is TGTGCCAGTTCCTATGGGAGCGGAGGGAGCACAGATACGCAGTATTTT.

CDR3 sequence reads: CASSPTGVNQPQHF. The CDR3 region has the DNA TGCGCCAGCAGCCCGACAGGCGTCAATCAGCCCCAGCATTTT. This chain connects TRBV4-1 to TRBJ1-5, with a tentative D call TRBD1 (6 bases). The CDR3 contains 14 residues. With 4 bases removed from V and 3 bases from J, the gap between germline ends came to 10 bases. Germline values: CDR1 MGHRA, CDR2 YSYEKL.

The J gene is TRBJ1-6, the V gene TRBV5-1; tentative D call: TRBD1 (6 bases). The CDR3 totals 14 residues. Deletions cut 0 bases from V and 9 bases from J, with 10 bases between. From germline, CDR1 is SGHRS and CDR2 YFSETQ. The CDR3 reads CASSLGTEGSPLHF. CDR3 in DNA: TGCGCCAGCAGCTTGGGGACAGAGGGTTCACCCCTCCACTTT.

This chain uses TRBV15 with TRBJ2-5; D gene unclear. Germline V lookup: CDR1 LNHNV, CDR2 YYDKDF (reference sequence). V was trimmed by 5 bases and J by 2 bases, leaving 9 bases between them. CDR3 length: 13 amino acids. The CDR3 loop is CATSPRFQETQYF. In nucleotides, the CDR3 is TGTGCCACCAGCCCGAGGTTTCAAGAGACCCAGTACTTC.

J is TRBJ1-1 and V is TRBV7-2; D perhaps matches TRBD1 (5 bases). Trimming pared 1 base from V and 7 bases from J, leaving 13 bases between. Germline CDR1 SGHTA, CDR2 FQGNSA. The CDR3 length is 14 residues. The CDR3 sequence is CASSLVTYRFEAFF. CDR3 bases: TGTGCCAGCAGCTTAGTTACGTACAGGTTTGAAGCTTTCTTT.